Below, 32 T cell receptor beta chains from the same sample are listed, as sequenced in a study of blood T cell repertoires in COVID-19. Clones were sequenced by immunoSEQ multiplex PCR, and TCRdb holds only the in-frame ones, with some missing. The sample holds 180,000 or so clones; just under 80% are singletons and the top ten take approximately 3%. The sequenced sample consisted of peripheral blood. All receptors come from a woman older than 75 with active or convalescent COVID-19.

The table lists this clone with a count of one. The chain joins TRBV19 to TRBJ1-2, with a weak D call TRBD1 (6 bases). CDR3 length: 15 residues. The germline V gene encodes CDR1 LNHDA and CDR2 SQIVND (reference sequence). The V gene lost 5 bases and the J gene lost 1 base, with 14 bases spanning the gap. Written as DNA, the CDR3 is TGTGCCAGTAGTCCCCGCCAGGGGATTAACTATGGCTACACCTTC. It encodes CASSPRQGINYGYTF.

The chain couples TRBV27 to TRBJ2-1; D unresolved. CDR1 is MNHEY and CDR2 is SMNVEV in the germline V gene (reference sequence). The V end was cut by 7 bases, the J end by 10 bases, with 14 bases between. This CDR3 has 12 residues. The CDR3 here is CASKSSGMEQFF. CDR3 nucleotides: TGTGCCAGCAAGTCCTCGGGTATGGAGCAGTTCTTC.

The V call is TRBV2, the J call TRBJ2-1; 10 bases match TRBD1. The CDR3 has 15 amino acids. V gave up 7 bases and J gave up 5 bases; unmatched junction bases: 8. CDR1 and CDR2 (germline): SNHLY, FYNNEI. The CDR3 coding sequence is TGTGCCAGCAACCCGGGACAGGGGCCCCACAATGAGCAGTTCTTC. Its translation is CASNPGQGPHNEQFF.

The V gene is TRBV21-1, the J gene TRBJ2-1; TRBD2 was called by the table and not checked on the DNA. TRBV21-1 is labeled a pseudogene. The CDR3 runs 13 residues. This CDR3 is CARLGRTYNEQFF. CDR3 DNA: TGTGCCAGGCTAGGGAGGACCTACAATGAGCAGTTCTTC.

This clone was counted a few times. This chain uses TRBV5-6 with TRBJ1-1; TRBD1 might be the D (5 bases). Per the germline V gene, CDR1 is SGHDT and CDR2 is YYEEEE. This CDR3 has 15 amino acids. V was pared by 1 base and J by 1 base, with 11 bases between. Here the CDR3 reads CASSLRGTGNTEAFF. The CDR3 nucleotides read TGTGCCAGCAGCTTGAGGGGTACGGGGAACACTGAAGCTTTCTTT.

The chain carries TRBV6-5 and TRBJ2-7; 7 bases map to TRBD2. The CDR3 runs to 15 residues. CDR1 and CDR2 (germline): MNHEY, SVGAGI. The V and J ends lost 5 bases and 1 base, in that order; junction bases with no gene match: 8. The CDR3 is CASSPRGLGSYEQYF. The CDR3 DNA follows: TGTGCCAGCAGTCCCAGAGGACTAGGATCCTACGAGCAGTACTTC.

The table lists this clone with a count of one. This chain links TRBV3-1 (or the pseudogene TRBV3-2) with TRBJ1-5; 7 nucleotides match TRBD1. V shed 5 bases and J 7 bases; nucleotides not matched to a gene: 11. The CDR3 runs 15 residues. The germline V gene has CDR1 LGHDT and CDR2 YNNKEL (reference sequence). This chain's CDR3 is CASSSNRQGMQPQHF. The CDR3 bases are TGTGCCAGCAGCTCGAACCGACAGGGTATGCAGCCCCAGCATTTT.

The chain recombines TRBV5-1 with TRBJ2-3; 7 positions agree with TRBD2. CDR3 length: 15 residues. Losses at the gene ends were 3 bases for V and 0 bases for J; bases not matched to a gene: 4. CDR1 and CDR2 (germline): SGHRS, YFSETQ. CDR3 nucleotides: TGCGCCAGCAGCTCTCCCGGGGGGAGCACAGATACGCAGTATTTT. Translation gives CASSSPGGSTDTQYF. Full variable domain (rest looked up from reference TRBV5-1 and TRBJ2-3): KAGVTQTPRYLIKTRGQQVTLSCSPISGHRSVSWYQQTPGQGLQFLFEYFSETQRNKGNFPGRFSGRQFSNSRSEMNVSTLELGDSALYLCASSSPGGSTDTQYFGPGTRLTVL.

The chain couples TRBV7-8 to TRBJ2-7, with a tentative D call TRBD2 (6 bases). This CDR3 has 14 residues. Germline lookup yields CDR1 SGHVS and CDR2 FQNEAQ. V was clipped by 3 bases and J by 3 bases, with 12 bases between them. The CDR3 here is CASSFPGEGYEQYF. DNA of the CDR3: TGTGCCAGCAGCTTCCCGGGAGAAGGCTACGAGCAGTACTTC.

J is TRBJ2-7 and V is TRBV6-2 or TRBV6-3; TRBD2 agrees at 9 bases. Germline CDR1 and CDR2: MNHEY and SVGEGT. Trimming took 0 bases from V and 4 from J; bases not matched to a gene: 7. CDR3 length equals 16 residues. The CDR3 region is CASSYSVETSGYEQYF. CDR3 DNA sequence: TGTGCCAGCAGTTACTCGGTCGAGACTAGCGGTTACGAGCAGTACTTC.

V is TRBV2 and J is TRBJ1-5; tentative D call: TRBD1 (6 bases). Trimming stripped 9 bases from V and 5 bases from J, with 17 bases between. The CDR3 is made up of 14 amino acids. Germline V gene lookup returns CDR1 SNHLY and CDR2 FYNNEI. DNA of the CDR3: TGTGCCAGTAACAGGGAAGCGGGGGATCAGCCCCAGCATTTT. Amino acids: CASNREAGDQPQHF.

The chain carries TRBV5-8 and TRBJ2-6; 7 bases line up with TRBD2. The V segment lost 2 bases and the J segment 2 bases; nucleotides outside the gene matches: 1. Germline V gene data show CDR1 as SGHTS and CDR2 as YDEGEE. The CDR3 totals 15 residues. CDR3 DNA: TGTGCCAGCAGCTTAGGGAGGGCTGGGGCCAACGTCCTGACTTTC. This codes for CASSLGRAGANVLTF.

The chain links TRBV19 to TRBJ2-7; a possible D gene is TRBD2 (6 bases). CDR1 is LNHDA, CDR2 SQIVND, per germline (reference sequence). This CDR3 is 14 amino acids long. Deletions cut 5 bases from V and 7 bases from J, with 18 bases between. The CDR3 here is CASSFTRVGGEQYF. The CDR3 nucleotides are TGTGCCAGTAGTTTCACTCGTGTCGGGGGAGAGCAGTACTTC.

This clone was found a few times. The rearrangement joins TRBV7-6 to TRBJ2-7, with a tentative D call TRBD2 (6 bases). Germline V gene sequence: CDR1 SGHVS, CDR2 FNYEAQ. V shed 5 bases and J shed 10 bases, with 18 bases lying between them. There are 13 residues in the CDR3. In DNA form, the CDR3 reads TGTGCCAGCAGCCCCTCCTTAGGCGGGGATCAGTACTTC. It encodes CASSPSLGGDQYF.

The chain uses TRBV19 and TRBJ2-7, with 10 positions matching TRBD2. Germline CDR1 LNHDA, CDR2 SQIVND (reference sequence). There are 14 residues in the CDR3. The V and J ends lost 7 bases and 6 bases, in that order; junction bases with no gene match: 9. CDR3 DNA: TGTGCCAGTATGAGCGGGGGGGCGATAGCCGAGCAGTACTTC. Encoded protein: CASMSGGAIAEQYF.

The CDR3 is CASSSRTGTEAFF. CDR3 DNA sequence: TGCGCCAGCAGCTCGCGGACTGGCACTGAAGCTTTCTTT. The V call is TRBV5-1, the J call TRBJ1-1; the D is unclear. CDR3 size: 13 residues. Per the germline V gene, CDR1 is SGHRS and CDR2 is YFSETQ. The V end was cut by 3 bases, the J end by 4 bases, with 10 bases between.

The rearrangement links TRBV16 to TRBJ2-2, with 9 bases identical to TRBD1. Germline V CDR1 and CDR2: KGHSY, FQNENV. With V trimmed by 2 bases and J by 4 bases, 5 bases remained unmatched. The CDR3 contains 16 residues. CDR3 DNA sequence: TGTGCCAGCAGCCAAAAGACAGGGGGGCGCACCGGGGAGCTGTTTTTT. Its protein is CASSQKTGGRTGELFF. Full variable domain (outside the CDR3, taken from reference TRBV16 and TRBJ2-2): GEEVAQTPKHLVRGEGQKAKLYCAPIKGHSYVFWYQQVLKNEFKFLISFQNENVFDETGMPKERFSAKCLPNSPCSLEIQATKLEDSAVYFCASSQKTGGRTGELFFGEGSRLTVL.

The V and J genes are TRBV6-6 and TRBJ1-5; D is unresolved. V lost 2 bases and J lost 12, with 11 bases in between. The germline gives CDR1 MNHNY, CDR2 SVGAGI (reference sequence). This CDR3 is 12 amino acids long. As DNA, the CDR3 is TGTGCCAGCAGTTACCCTGACAATAGCCAGCATTTT. It yields the protein CASSYPDNSQHF.

This clone was picked up a small number of times. The rearrangement joins TRBV6-5 to TRBJ1-1, with D unresolved. The CDR3 is 12 amino acids. Germline V gives CDR1 MNHEY, CDR2 SVGAGI. V lost 7 bases and J lost 0, with 6 bases in between. Here the CDR3 reads CASNSVNTEAFF. The DNA for the CDR3 is TGTGCCAGCAATAGCGTGAACACTGAAGCTTTCTTT.

The V gene is TRBV10-3, the J gene TRBJ2-5, with a weak D call TRBD2 (5 bases). Germline V gene sequence: CDR1 ENHRY, CDR2 SYGVKD. V lost 3 bases, J lost 2 bases, and 10 bases lay in between. The CDR3 is 14 amino acids. CDR3 amino acids: CAISEGLAQETQYF. CDR3 bases: TGTGCCATCAGTGAAGGCCTAGCACAAGAGACCCAGTACTTC.

The V call is TRBV9, the J call TRBJ1-6; 12 positions match TRBD1. The V and J ends lost 3 bases and 9 bases, in that order; junction bases with no gene match: 7. The CDR3 is 16 amino acids. The germline V gene encodes CDR1 SGDLS and CDR2 YYNGEE. This CDR3 reads CASSAMGQGAGSPLHF. The CDR3 DNA follows: TGTGCCAGCAGCGCCATGGGACAGGGGGCCGGTTCACCCCTCCACTTT. Together with reference TRBV9 and TRBJ1-6, the CDR3 gives the full variable domain: DSGVTQTPKHLITATGQRVTLRCSPRSGDLSVYWYQQSLDQGLQFLIQYYNGEERAKGNILERFSAQQFPDLHSELNLSSLELGDSALYFCASSAMGQGAGSPLHFGNGTRLTVT.

The table lists this clone with many counts. The chain joins TRBV4-1 to TRBJ1-5; D not certain. The CDR3 totals 14 residues. Germline CDR1 reads MGHRA; CDR2 reads YSYEKL. Trimming pared 1 base from V and 2 bases from J, leaving 6 bases between. The CDR3 DNA is TGCGCCAGCAGCCAAGTGGCAGGCAATCAGCCCCAGCATTTT. Residues: CASSQVAGNQPQHF.

V usage is TRBV5-5 and J usage is TRBJ2-1; TRBD1 agrees at 10 bases. Trimming cost V 3 bases and J 3 bases; bases outside gene matches: 3. The germline gives CDR1 SGHKS, CDR2 YYEKEE (reference sequence). The CDR3 is 15 residues long. DNA for the CDR3: TGTGCCAGCAGCTCGGGACAGGGGAACTACAATGAGCAGTTCTTC. Encoded protein: CASSSGQGNYNEQFF.

The chain has TRBV18 and TRBJ2-3; 10 positions agree with TRBD2. CDR3 length: 17 residues. The trim removed 3 bases at V and 0 bases at J, leaving 6 bases unmatched. Germline-derived CDR1 and CDR2 are KGHSH and LQKENI. CDR3 residues: CASSPIAGGRSTDTQYF. The CDR3 DNA sequence: TGTGCCAGCTCACCGATAGCGGGGGGCAGGAGCACAGATACGCAGTATTTT.

As DNA, the CDR3 is TGTGCCATCAGGGACAGCGGCACTGAAGCTTTCTTT. Translation: CAIRDSGTEAFF. The rearrangement joins TRBV10-3 to TRBJ1-1; D might be TRBD1 (6 bases). CDR1 ENHRY and CDR2 SYGVKD come from the germline V gene. This CDR3 comprises 12 residues. Trimming took off 6 bases at V and 4 bases at J, with 9 bases between the two ends.

The rearrangement links TRBV30 to TRBJ1-6, with D possibly being TRBD1 (6 bases). There are 13 residues in the CDR3. Germline CDR1 GTSNPN, CDR2 SVGIG (reference sequence). Trimming shortened V by 2 bases and J by 12 bases, and 14 bases separated the two germline ends. CDR3 loop: CAWSLGGGQPLHF. The CDR3, as DNA: TGTGCCTGGAGTCTCGGCGGGGGGCAACCCCTCCACTTT.

The chain employs TRBV3-1 (or the pseudogene TRBV3-2) and TRBJ1-1, with 7 nucleotides matching TRBD1. CDR1 LGHDT and CDR2 YNNKEL come from the germline V gene (reference sequence). The CDR3 length is 13 residues. V lost 1 base, J lost 7 bases, and 3 bases stayed unmatched. The DNA for the CDR3 is TGTGCCAGCAGCCAAGCCAGGGGGGATGAAGCTTTCTTT. Its translation: CASSQARGDEAFF.

V gene TRBV4-3 combines with J gene TRBJ2-2; 7 nucleotides line up with TRBD2. Unmatched junction bases numbered 5, after V lost 4 bases and J lost 0 bases. The germline gives CDR1 LGHNA, CDR2 YSLEER. The CDR3 is 16 residues long. CDR3 DNA: TGCGCCAGCAGCCGACGGACTAGTTCGAACACCGGGGAGCTGTTTTTT. This gives the protein CASSRRTSSNTGELFF.

CDR3: CAISESSRANYGYTF. The CDR3 DNA is TGTGCCATCAGTGAGTCGTCGCGGGCTAACTATGGCTACACCTTC. The V call is TRBV10-3, the J call TRBJ1-2; D is unclear. Germline assignment: CDR1 ENHRY and CDR2 SYGVKD. V gave up 0 bases and J gave up 0 bases, with 8 bases separating them. This CDR3 region has 15 residues.

The rearrangement uses TRBV19 and TRBJ2-7; 9 bases line up with TRBD2. Germline lookup yields CDR1 LNHDA and CDR2 SQIVND (reference sequence). The CDR3 extends over 14 amino acids. J was trimmed by 2 bases and V by 6 bases; bases with no gene match: 5. CDR3 DNA sequence: TGTGCCAGTAGCTATATAGCGGGAGCCTACGAGCAGTACTTC. Protein product: CASSYIAGAYEQYF. The whole variable domain, remainder taken from reference TRBV19 and TRBJ2-7, is DGGITQSPKYLFRKEGQNVTLSCEQNLNHDAMYWYRQDPGQGLRLIYYSQIVNDFQKGDIAEGYSVSREKKESFPLTVTSAQKNPTAFYLCASSYIAGAYEQYFGPGTRLTVT.

J is TRBJ1-6 and V is TRBV9; TRBD1 matches 7 bases. Per the germline V gene, CDR1 is SGDLS and CDR2 is YYNGEE. The V segment lost 4 bases and the J segment 10 bases; nucleotides outside the gene matches: 14. CDR3 length: 16 amino acids. The CDR3 spells CASSSPRGWGESPLHF. CDR3 sequence (DNA): TGTGCCAGCAGCTCCCCCAGGGGGTGGGGTGAATCACCCCTCCACTTT.

The chain is built from TRBV2 and TRBJ2-1, with D uncertain. With 5 bases removed from V and 0 bases from J, the gap between germline ends came to 8 bases. Looked up from germline, CDR1 is SNHLY and CDR2 is FYNNEI. The CDR3 covers 14 residues. DNA of the CDR3: TGTGCCAGCAGTCCCTCGAGCTCCTACAATGAGCAGTTCTTC. Amino acids: CASSPSSSYNEQFF.